One and the same sample provided the 21 T cell receptor beta chains below, sequenced in a study of T cells after yellow fever vaccination (dated by TCRdb to between 2017 and 2020). Sample treatment or condition, as interpreted from the label and publication: live attenuated yellow fever vaccine strain. Libraries were prepared through 5' RACE. Sequenced on an Illumina HiSeq 2500. TCRdb reran the public reads through fastp at Q25 and MiXCR, keeping productive beta chains. Each CDR3 protein gets just one entry, which takes the most common genes and DNA from the rows behind it. This sample has about 69,000 distinct CDR3 sequences in its table, and 5.9% of those were observed once. Together, the top ten hold over 2% of the sample. Specimen: CD4+ T cells sorted from PBMCs, collected less than 16 days after the first yellow fever vaccination. The receptors shown here come from a young man who received the YFV17D yellow fever vaccine.

The table lists this clonotype with many counts. The J gene is TRBJ2-3, the V gene TRBV7-8; D uncertain. The CDR3 has 14 amino acids. Looked up from germline, CDR1 is SGHVS and CDR2 is FQNEAQ. V was pared by 0 bases and J by 4 bases, with 8 bases between. CDR3 loop: CASSLAWSADTQYF. In DNA form, the CDR3 reads TGTGCCAGCAGCTTAGCGTGGTCCGCAGATACGCAGTATTTT.

In this sample, this clonotype turned up many times. The chain uses TRBV7-2 and TRBJ2-7, with 8 bases matching TRBD2. CDR3 length: 15 residues. Germline V gene data show CDR1 as SGHTA and CDR2 as FQGNSA. Germline trimming cut 1 base from V and 2 bases from J; bases unmatched to any gene: 4. Here the CDR3 DNA reads TGTGCCAGCAGCTTAGTTCTTAGCGGGGCCTACGAGCAGTACTTC. It encodes CASSLVLSGAYEQYF.

About this clonotype: It is likely a read error, because the conserved phenylalanine at the end of the CDR3 is missing. The J gene is TRBJ2-1, the V gene TRBV3-1; D not resolved. CDR3 length: 13 residues. Per the germline V gene, CDR1 is LGHDT and CDR2 is YNNKEL (reference sequence). Trimming took 2 bases from V and 8 from J, leaving 10 bases between them. CDR3 sequence reads: CASSQRRRDEQFL. CDR3 DNA sequence: TGTGCCAGCAGCCAAAGGCGTCGGGATGAGCAGTTCCTC.

This clonotype appeared many times. V and J are TRBV9 and TRBJ2-7; D gene ambiguous. From germline, CDR1 is SGDLS and CDR2 YYNGEE. The length of the CDR3 is 14 residues. The V gene lost 3 bases and the J gene lost 5 bases, with 15 bases spanning the gap. The CDR3 DNA reads as TGTGCCAGCAGCGCCTCCGACCCTGGGAACGAGCAGTACTTC. Encoded protein: CASSASDPGNEQYF.

This clonotype was counted ten times or more. The CDR3 spells CASSPPGQSTQYF. CDR3 in DNA: TGTGCCAGCAGTCCCCCCGGACAGTCAACGCAGTATTTT. The V call is TRBV6-1, the J call TRBJ2-3; weak D call: TRBD1 (6 bases). This CDR3 region has 13 residues. In germline, CDR1 is MNHNS, CDR2 SASEGT. The V and J ends lost 5 bases and 9 bases respectively, with 15 bases between them.

In its sample, this clonotype was seen many times. V gene TRBV5-1 combines with J gene TRBJ2-5; D might be TRBD2 (6 bases). This CDR3 has 15 amino acids. In germline, CDR1 is SGHRS, CDR2 YFSETQ. V was shortened by 0 bases and J by 5 bases, with 14 bases between the two germline ends. CDR3 nucleotides: TGCGCCAGCAGCTTGGCCCCGCTAGCGATTGAGACCCAGTACTTC. This codes for CASSLAPLAIETQYF.

Concerning this clonotype itself: A much larger clonotype is one base distant, so this may be a read error. V is TRBV5-1 and J is TRBJ1-2; D not certain. The CDR3 length is 15 residues. Germline V gene lookup returns CDR1 SGHRS and CDR2 YFSETQ. The V gene lost 0 bases and the J gene lost 4 bases, with 13 bases spanning the gap. CDR3 nucleotides: TGCGCCAGCAGCTTGGATGGCCGCTCTAGCTATGGCTACACCTTC. Amino acids: CASSLDGRSSYGYTF.

This clonotype was recorded at least ten times. V usage is TRBV5-1 and J usage is TRBJ1-3; D may be TRBD1 (5 bases). The V end was cut by 1 base, the J end by 7 bases, with 12 bases between. Germline CDR1 and CDR2: SGHRS and YFSETQ. The CDR3 totals 14 residues. CDR3 sequence: CASSLYGDGNTIYF. The CDR3, as DNA: TGCGCCAGCAGCTTGTACGGGGACGGCAACACCATATATTTT.

This clonotype was seen ten or more times. In nucleotides, the CDR3 is TGTGCCAGCAGCCAAGACGACTACCTCCGCACAGATACGCAGTATTTT. This translates into CASSQDDYLRTDTQYF. The V and J genes are TRBV4-2 and TRBJ2-3; D perhaps matches TRBD2 (5 bases). The CDR3 is 16 amino acids. Per germline, CDR1 LGHNA and CDR2 YNFKEQ. V lost 0 bases to trimming and J lost 1 base, with 11 bases between them.

The sample holds many counts of this clonotype. The rearrangement links TRBV5-4 to TRBJ2-5; D is unclear. The germline gives CDR1 SGHNT, CDR2 YYREEE (reference sequence). The CDR3 is 12 amino acids. Between the trimmed V and J ends, which lost 4 bases and 2 bases, there was a span of 6 bases. The CDR3 region has the DNA TGTGCCAGCAGCCGCATACAAGAGACCCAGTACTTC. It codes for CASSRIQETQYF.

In this sample, this clonotype turned up many times. J is TRBJ2-6 and V is TRBV18, with D unclear. V gave up 3 bases and J gave up 0 bases, with 6 bases separating them. The CDR3 has 15 residues. Germline CDR1 reads KGHSH; CDR2 reads LQKENI. The CDR3 loop is CASSPPNSGANVLTF. The CDR3 bases are TGTGCCAGCTCACCGCCCAACTCTGGGGCCAACGTCCTGACTTTC.

The sample holds many counts of this clonotype. The rearrangement links TRBV7-2 to TRBJ1-1, with 8 bases identical to TRBD1. The trim removed 2 bases at V and 4 bases at J, leaving 6 bases unmatched. Germline assignment: CDR1 SGHTA and CDR2 FQGNSA. CDR3 length equals 15 residues. This chain's CDR3 is CASSLQGARFTEAFF. CDR3 bases: TGTGCCAGCAGCTTACAGGGGGCGAGATTCACTGAAGCTTTCTTT.

This clonotype was seen many times. V usage is TRBV5-6 and J usage is TRBJ2-5; 7 bases fit TRBD1. Germline trimming cut 3 bases from V and 4 bases from J; bases unmatched to any gene: 12. The CDR3 covers 16 residues. In germline, CDR1 is SGHDT, CDR2 YYEEEE. The DNA of the CDR3 is TGTGCCAGCAGCTATTGGGACAGACTCCTTCTAGAGACCCAGTACTTC. This encodes CASSYWDRLLLETQYF.

This clonotype was detected many times. This chain connects TRBV4-3 to TRBJ1-6; D unresolved. CDR1 and CDR2 from the germline V gene are LGHNA and YSLEER. This CDR3 comprises 13 residues. V was trimmed by 3 bases and J by 10 bases, leaving 10 bases between them. CDR3 DNA: TGCGCCAGCAGCCAGCAGGTGTCCTCACCCCTCCACTTT. Its translation: CASSQQVSSPLHF.

This clonotype was detected many times. The gene calls are TRBV6-2 or TRBV6-3 and TRBJ2-7; 7 positions agree with TRBD2. The CDR3 runs to 14 residues. CDR1 is MNHEY and CDR2 is SVGEGT in the germline V gene. J lost 4 bases, V lost 5 bases, and 8 bases had no gene match. The CDR3 region is CASSTTSARYEQYV. Here the CDR3 DNA reads TGTGCCAGCAGTACAACTAGCGCCAGATACGAGCAGTACGTC.

Ten or more counts support this clonotype. The rearrangement links TRBV4-2 to TRBJ1-1; D is ambiguous. This CDR3 has 15 residues. CDR1 and CDR2 from the germline V gene are LGHNA and YNFKEQ. V shed 0 bases and J shed 12 bases, with 20 bases lying between them. The CDR3 bases are TGTGCCAGCAGCCAAGATCGGGCGCTCGGGAAGGCAACTTTCTTT. Protein: CASSQDRALGKATFF.

Ten or more counts support this clonotype. The CDR3 sequence: CSAQGNLGTSGFSNEQFF. The CDR3 bases are TGCAGTGCTCAGGGGAATCTTGGGACTAGCGGATTCTCCAATGAGCAGTTCTTC. The gene calls are TRBV20-1 and TRBJ2-1; 11 nucleotides agree with TRBD2. The CDR3 has 18 amino acids. Germline-derived CDR1 and CDR2 are DFQATT and SNEGSKA (reference sequence). Losses at the gene ends were 5 bases for V and 6 bases for J; bases not matched to a gene: 18.

Points on this clonotype: A much larger clone differs by one base, so this may be a read error. V usage is TRBV7-8 and J usage is TRBJ2-3; a possible D gene is TRBD2 (5 bases). Trimming left V 2 bases short and J 10 bases short, with 16 bases between. This CDR3 is 14 amino acids long. CDR1 is SGHVS, CDR2 FQNEAQ, per germline. CDR3 sequence (DNA): TGTGCCAGCAGCTTAAATCGCGGGTACGATTCGCAGTATTTT. Protein sequence: CASSLNRGYDSQYF.

This clonotype has ten or more counts. The chain has TRBV6-6 and TRBJ1-1; TRBD1 might be the D (5 bases). The germline V gene encodes CDR1 MNHNY and CDR2 SVGAGI (reference sequence). The CDR3 is 13 amino acids. V was clipped by 2 bases and J by 2 bases, with 6 bases between them. The CDR3 nucleotides are TGTGCCAGCAGTTACCAGGGAAACACTGAAGCTTTCTTT. Encoded protein: CASSYQGNTEAFF.

This clonotype was counted at least ten times. The chain recombines TRBV18 with TRBJ2-1, with D perhaps being TRBD1 or TRBD2 (6 bases each). V was trimmed by 1 base and J by 8 bases, leaving 15 bases between them. Germline values: CDR1 KGHSH, CDR2 LQKENI. The CDR3 sequence is 15 residues long. The CDR3 sequence is CASSPRRGPGDEQFF. Written as DNA, the CDR3 is TGTGCCAGCTCACCACGCCGGGGGCCTGGGGATGAGCAGTTCTTC.

This clonotype was counted at least ten times. The chain carries TRBV9 and TRBJ2-2; no clear D. Trimming removed 1 base at V and 1 base at J, with 5 bases between. The CDR3 is 14 residues long. Germline loops: CDR1 SGDLS, CDR2 YYNGEE. CDR3 DNA sequence: TGTGCCAGCAGCGTATTGGTGAACACCGGGGAGCTGTTTTTT. This codes for CASSVLVNTGELFF. The entire variable domain, with the rest obtained from reference TRBV9 and TRBJ2-2, is as follows: DSGVTQTPKHLITATGQRVTLRCSPRSGDLSVYWYQQSLDQGLQFLIQYYNGEERAKGNILERFSAQQFPDLHSELNLSSLELGDSALYFCASSVLVNTGELFFGEGSRLTVL.